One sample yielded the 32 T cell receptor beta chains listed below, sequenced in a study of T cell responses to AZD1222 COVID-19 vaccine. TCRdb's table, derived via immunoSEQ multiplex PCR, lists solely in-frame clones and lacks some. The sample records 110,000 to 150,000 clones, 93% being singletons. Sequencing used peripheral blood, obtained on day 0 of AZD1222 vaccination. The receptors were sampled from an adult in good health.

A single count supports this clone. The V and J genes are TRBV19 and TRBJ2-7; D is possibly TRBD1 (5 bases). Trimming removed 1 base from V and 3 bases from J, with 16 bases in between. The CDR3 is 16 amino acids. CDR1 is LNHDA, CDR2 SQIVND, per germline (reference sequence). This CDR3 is CASSIVGRAPFYEQYF. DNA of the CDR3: TGTGCCAGTAGTATAGTCGGCAGGGCCCCCTTCTACGAGCAGTACTTC.

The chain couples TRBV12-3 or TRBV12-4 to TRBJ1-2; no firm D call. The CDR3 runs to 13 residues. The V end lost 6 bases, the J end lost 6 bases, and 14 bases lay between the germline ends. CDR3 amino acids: CASRPRGGHGYTF. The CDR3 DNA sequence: TGTGCCAGCAGGCCACGGGGAGGGCATGGCTACACCTTC.

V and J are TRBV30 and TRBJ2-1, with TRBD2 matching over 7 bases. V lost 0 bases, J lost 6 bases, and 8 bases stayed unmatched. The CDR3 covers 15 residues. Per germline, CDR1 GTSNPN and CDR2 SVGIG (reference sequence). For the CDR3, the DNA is TGTGCCTGGAGTGTAGACGCGGGAGATCTCAATGAGCAGTTCTTC. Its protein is CAWSVDAGDLNEQFF.

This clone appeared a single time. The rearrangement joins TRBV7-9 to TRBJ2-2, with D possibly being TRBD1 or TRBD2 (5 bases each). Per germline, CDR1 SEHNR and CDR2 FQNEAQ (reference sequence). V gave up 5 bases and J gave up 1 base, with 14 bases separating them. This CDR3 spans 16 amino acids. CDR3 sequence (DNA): TGTGCCAGCAGCCCTCCCCAGGGACGGAACACCGGGGAGCTGTTTTTT. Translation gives CASSPPQGRNTGELFF. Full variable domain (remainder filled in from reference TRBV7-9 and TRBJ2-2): DTGVSQNPRHKITKRGQNVTFRCDPISEHNRLYWYRQTLGQGPEFLTYFQNEAQLEKSRLLSDRFSAERPKGSFSTLEIQRTEQGDSAMYLCASSPPQGRNTGELFFGEGSRLTVL.

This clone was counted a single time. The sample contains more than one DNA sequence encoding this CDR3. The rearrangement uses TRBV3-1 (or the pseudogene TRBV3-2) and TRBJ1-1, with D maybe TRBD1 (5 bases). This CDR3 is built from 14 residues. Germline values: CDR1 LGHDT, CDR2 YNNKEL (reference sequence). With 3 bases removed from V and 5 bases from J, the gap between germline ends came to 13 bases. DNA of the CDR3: TGTGCCAGCAGCCAGGACGGGGGAGGTACTGAAGCTTTCTTT. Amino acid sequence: CASSQDGGGTEAFF.

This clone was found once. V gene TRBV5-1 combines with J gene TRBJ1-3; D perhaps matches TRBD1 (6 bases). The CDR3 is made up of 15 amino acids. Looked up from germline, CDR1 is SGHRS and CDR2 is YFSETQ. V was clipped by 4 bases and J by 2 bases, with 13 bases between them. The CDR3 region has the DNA TGCGCCAGCAGCACCTCAGGGGCTGCTGGAAACACCATATATTTT. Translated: CASSTSGAAGNTIYF.

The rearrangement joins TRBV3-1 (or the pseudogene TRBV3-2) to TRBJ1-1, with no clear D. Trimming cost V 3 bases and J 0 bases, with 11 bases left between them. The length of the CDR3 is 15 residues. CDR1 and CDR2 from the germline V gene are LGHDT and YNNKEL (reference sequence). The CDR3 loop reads CASSQGRLLNTEAFF. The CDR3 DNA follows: TGTGCCAGCAGCCAGGGGAGACTGCTGAACACTGAAGCTTTCTTT.

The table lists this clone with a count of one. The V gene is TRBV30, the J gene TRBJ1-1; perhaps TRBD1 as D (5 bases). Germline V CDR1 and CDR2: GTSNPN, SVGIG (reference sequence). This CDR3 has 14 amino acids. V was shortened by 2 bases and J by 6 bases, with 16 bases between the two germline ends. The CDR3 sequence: CAWSPGTEGPEAFF. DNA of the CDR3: TGTGCCTGGAGTCCGGGGACCGAGGGACCTGAAGCTTTCTTT.

Written as DNA, the CDR3 is TGTGCCAGCAGCTTAGGAGCATTTGACACTGAAGCTTTCTTT. Translation gives CASSLGAFDTEAFF. The V call is TRBV11-2, the J call TRBJ1-1; no firm D call. The germline V gene has CDR1 SGHAT and CDR2 FQNNGV. The CDR3 covers 14 residues. Trimming pared 1 base from V and 3 bases from J, leaving 9 bases between.

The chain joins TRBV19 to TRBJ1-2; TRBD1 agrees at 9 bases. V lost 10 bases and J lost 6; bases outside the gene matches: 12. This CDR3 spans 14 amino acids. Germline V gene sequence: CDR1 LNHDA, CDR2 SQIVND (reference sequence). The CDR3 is CATRDRAELDGYTF. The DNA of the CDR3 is TGTGCCACAAGGGACAGGGCCGAACTAGATGGCTACACCTTC.

CDR3 region: CASSLRQGPQPQHF. The CDR3 coding sequence is TGTGCCAGTAGTCTGCGACAGGGGCCTCAGCCCCAGCATTTT. The rearrangement uses TRBV19 and TRBJ1-5; 8 nucleotides align to TRBD1. The CDR3 extends over 14 amino acids. V lost 5 bases and J lost 6; bases outside the gene matches: 6. The V gene's germline CDR1 is LNHDA and CDR2 SQIVND (reference sequence).

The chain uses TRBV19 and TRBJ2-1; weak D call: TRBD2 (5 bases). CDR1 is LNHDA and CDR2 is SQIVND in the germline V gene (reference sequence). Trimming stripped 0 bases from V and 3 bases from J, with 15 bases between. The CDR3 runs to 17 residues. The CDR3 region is CASSIDQFGDYYNEQFF. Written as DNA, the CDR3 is TGTGCCAGTAGTATAGATCAGTTTGGTGACTACTACAATGAGCAGTTCTTC.

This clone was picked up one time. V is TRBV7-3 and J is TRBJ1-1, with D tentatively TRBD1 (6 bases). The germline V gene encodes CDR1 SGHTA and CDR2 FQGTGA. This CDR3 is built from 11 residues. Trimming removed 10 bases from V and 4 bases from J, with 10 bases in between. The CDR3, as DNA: TGTGCCACCAAAGGGGGCACTGAAGCTTTCTTT. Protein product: CATKGGTEAFF.

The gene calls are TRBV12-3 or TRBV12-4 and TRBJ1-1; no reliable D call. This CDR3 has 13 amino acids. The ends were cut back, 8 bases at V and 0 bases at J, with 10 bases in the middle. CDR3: CASAPAMNTEAFF. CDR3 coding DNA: TGTGCCAGCGCGCCAGCAATGAACACTGAAGCTTTCTTT.

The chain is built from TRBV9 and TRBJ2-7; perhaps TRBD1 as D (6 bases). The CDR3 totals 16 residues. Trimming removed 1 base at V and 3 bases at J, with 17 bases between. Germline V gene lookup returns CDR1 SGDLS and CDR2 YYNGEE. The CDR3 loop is CASSVKAKATGYEQYF. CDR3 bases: TGTGCCAGCAGCGTAAAAGCCAAGGCGACAGGCTACGAGCAGTACTTC.

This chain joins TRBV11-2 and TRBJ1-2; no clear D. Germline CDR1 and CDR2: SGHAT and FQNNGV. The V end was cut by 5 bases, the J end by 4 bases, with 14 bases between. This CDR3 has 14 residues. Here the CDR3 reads CASSPDGEFYGYTF. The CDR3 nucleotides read TGTGCCAGCAGCCCAGACGGAGAATTCTATGGCTACACCTTC.

Here the CDR3 reads CASSLRVGKMSGANVLTF. CDR3 bases: TGTGCCAGCAGCTTAAGGGTAGGGAAAATGTCTGGGGCCAACGTCCTGACTTTC. The genes are TRBV7-8 and TRBJ2-6; D is ambiguous. V was pared by 2 bases and J by 1 base, with 15 bases between. The CDR3 loop spans 18 amino acids. CDR1 is SGHVS and CDR2 is FQNEAQ in the germline V gene.

CDR3 in DNA: TGTGCCAGCAGTTCCGGGGGAAACAGGGAAGCTTTCTTT. Protein sequence: CASSSGGNREAFF. V gene TRBV28 combines with J gene TRBJ1-1; D might be TRBD1 (5 bases). Germline lookup yields CDR1 MDHEN and CDR2 SYDVKM. The V end lost 4 bases, the J end lost 8 bases, and 14 bases lay between the germline ends. The CDR3 contains 13 residues.

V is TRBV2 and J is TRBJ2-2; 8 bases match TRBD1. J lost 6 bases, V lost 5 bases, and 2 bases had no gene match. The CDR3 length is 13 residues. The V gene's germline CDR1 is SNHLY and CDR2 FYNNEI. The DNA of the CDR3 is TGTGCCAGCAGTCTACAGGGGGCCGGGGAGCTGTTTTTT. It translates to CASSLQGAGELFF.

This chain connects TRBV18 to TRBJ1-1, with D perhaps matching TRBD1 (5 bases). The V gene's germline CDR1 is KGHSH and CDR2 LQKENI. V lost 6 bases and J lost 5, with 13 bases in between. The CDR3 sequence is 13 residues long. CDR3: CASSQGARTEAFF. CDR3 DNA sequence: TGTGCCAGCTCCCAAGGGGCCCGGACTGAAGCTTTCTTT. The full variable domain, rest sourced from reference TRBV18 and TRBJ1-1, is NAGVMQNPRHLVRRRGQEARLRCSPMKGHSHVYWYRQLPEEGLKFMVYLQKENIIDESGMPKERFSAEFPKEGPSILRIQQVVRGDSAAYFCASSQGARTEAFFGQGTRLTVV.

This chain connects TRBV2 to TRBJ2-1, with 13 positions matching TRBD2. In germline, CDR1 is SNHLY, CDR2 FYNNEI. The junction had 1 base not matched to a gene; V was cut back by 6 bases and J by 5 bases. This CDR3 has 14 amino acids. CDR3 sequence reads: CASSGLAGDNEQFF. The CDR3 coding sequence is TGTGCCAGCAGCGGACTAGCGGGAGACAATGAGCAGTTCTTC.

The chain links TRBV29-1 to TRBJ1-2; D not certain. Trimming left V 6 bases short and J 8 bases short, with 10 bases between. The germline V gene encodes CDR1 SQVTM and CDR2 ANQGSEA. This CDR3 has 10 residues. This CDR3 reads CSVSFPGYTF. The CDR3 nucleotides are TGCAGCGTCTCATTCCCAGGCTACACCTTC.

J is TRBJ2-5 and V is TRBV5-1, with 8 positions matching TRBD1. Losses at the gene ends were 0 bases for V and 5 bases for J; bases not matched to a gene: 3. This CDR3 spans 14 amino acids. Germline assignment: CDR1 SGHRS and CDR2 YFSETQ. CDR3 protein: CASSLGTGRETQYF. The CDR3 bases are TGCGCCAGCAGCTTGGGGACAGGGAGGGAGACCCAGTACTTC. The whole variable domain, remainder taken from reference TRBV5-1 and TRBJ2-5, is KAGVTQTPRYLIKTRGQQVTLSCSPISGHRSVSWYQQTPGQGLQFLFEYFSETQRNKGNFPGRFSGRQFSNSRSEMNVSTLELGDSALYLCASSLGTGRETQYFGPGTRLLVL.

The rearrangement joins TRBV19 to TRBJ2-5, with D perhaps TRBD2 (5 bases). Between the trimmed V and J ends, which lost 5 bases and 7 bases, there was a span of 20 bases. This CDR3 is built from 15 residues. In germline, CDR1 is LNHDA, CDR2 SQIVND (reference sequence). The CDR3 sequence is CASSHTPGRIGTQYF. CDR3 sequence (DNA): TGTGCCAGTAGTCATACCCCGGGAAGGATAGGGACCCAGTACTTC.

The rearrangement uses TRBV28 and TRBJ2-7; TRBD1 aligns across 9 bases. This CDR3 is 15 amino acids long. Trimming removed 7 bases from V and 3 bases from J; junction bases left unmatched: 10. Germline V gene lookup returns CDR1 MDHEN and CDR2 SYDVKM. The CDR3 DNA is TGTGCCAGCACCACCCCGGGACAGGGTGACTACGAGCAGTACTTC. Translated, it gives CASTTPGQGDYEQYF. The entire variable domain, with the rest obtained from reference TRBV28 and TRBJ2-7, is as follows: DVKVTQSSRYLVKRTGEKVFLECVQDMDHENMFWYRQDPGLGLRLIYFSYDVKMKEKGDIPEGYSVSREKKERFSLILESASTNQTSMYLCASTTPGQGDYEQYFGPGTRLTVT.

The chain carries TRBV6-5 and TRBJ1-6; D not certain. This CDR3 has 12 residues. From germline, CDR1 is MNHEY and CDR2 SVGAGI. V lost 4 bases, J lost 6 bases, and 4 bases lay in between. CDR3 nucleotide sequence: TGTGCCAGCAGTTGGAGTAATTCACCCCTCCACTTT. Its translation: CASSWSNSPLHF.

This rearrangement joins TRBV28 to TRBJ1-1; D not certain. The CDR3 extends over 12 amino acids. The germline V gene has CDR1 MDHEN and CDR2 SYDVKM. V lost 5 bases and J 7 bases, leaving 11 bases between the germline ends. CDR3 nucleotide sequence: TGTGCCAGCAGTGACTCAAGGGTTGAAGCTTTCTTT. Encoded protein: CASSDSRVEAFF.

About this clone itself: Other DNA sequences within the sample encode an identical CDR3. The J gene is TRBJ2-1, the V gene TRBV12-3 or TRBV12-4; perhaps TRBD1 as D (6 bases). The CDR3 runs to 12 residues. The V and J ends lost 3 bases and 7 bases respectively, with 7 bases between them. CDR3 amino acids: CASSLRGNEQFF. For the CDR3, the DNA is TGTGCCAGCAGTTTGAGGGGGAATGAGCAGTTCTTC.

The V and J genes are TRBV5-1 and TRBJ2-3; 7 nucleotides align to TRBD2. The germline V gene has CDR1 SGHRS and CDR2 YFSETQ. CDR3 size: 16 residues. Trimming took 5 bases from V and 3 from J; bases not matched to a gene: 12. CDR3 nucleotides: TGCGCCAGCAGAACGGAGGGAGGGCCGAGGACAGATACGCAGTATTTT. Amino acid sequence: CASRTEGGPRTDTQYF. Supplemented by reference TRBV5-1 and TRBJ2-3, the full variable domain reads KAGVTQTPRYLIKTRGQQVTLSCSPISGHRSVSWYQQTPGQGLQFLFEYFSETQRNKGNFPGRFSGRQFSNSRSEMNVSTLELGDSALYLCASRTEGGPRTDTQYFGPGTRLTVL.

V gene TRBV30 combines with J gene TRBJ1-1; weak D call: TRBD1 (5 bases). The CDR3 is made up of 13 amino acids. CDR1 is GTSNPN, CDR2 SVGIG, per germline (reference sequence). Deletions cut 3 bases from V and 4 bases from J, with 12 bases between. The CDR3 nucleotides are TGTGCCTGGAGGGGGGTTTTCGGCACTGAAGCTTTCTTT. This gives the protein CAWRGVFGTEAFF.

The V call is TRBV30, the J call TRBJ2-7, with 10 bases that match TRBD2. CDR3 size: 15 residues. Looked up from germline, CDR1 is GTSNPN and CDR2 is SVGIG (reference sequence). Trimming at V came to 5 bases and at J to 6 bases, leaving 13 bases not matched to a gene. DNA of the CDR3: TGTGCCTGGGGTACCGCACTAGCGGGGACTAGCGAGCAGTACTTC. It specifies CAWGTALAGTSEQYF.

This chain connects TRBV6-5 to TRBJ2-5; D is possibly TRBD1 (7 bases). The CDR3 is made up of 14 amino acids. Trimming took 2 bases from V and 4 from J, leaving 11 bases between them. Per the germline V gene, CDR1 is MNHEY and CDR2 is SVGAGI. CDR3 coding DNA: TGTGCCAGCAGTTACCGGAGGGGGCGAGAGACCCAGTACTTC. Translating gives CASSYRRGRETQYF.